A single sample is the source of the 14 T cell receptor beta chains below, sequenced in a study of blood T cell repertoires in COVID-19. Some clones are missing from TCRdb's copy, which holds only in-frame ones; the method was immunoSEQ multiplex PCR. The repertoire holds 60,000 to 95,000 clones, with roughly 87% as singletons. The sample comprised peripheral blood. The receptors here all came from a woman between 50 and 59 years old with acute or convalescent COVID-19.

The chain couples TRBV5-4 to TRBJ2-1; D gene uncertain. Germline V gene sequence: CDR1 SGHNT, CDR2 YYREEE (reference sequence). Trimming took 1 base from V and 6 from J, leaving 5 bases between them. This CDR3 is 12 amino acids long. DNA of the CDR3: TGTGCCAGCAGCTTGTTGGCCAATGAGCAGTTCTTC. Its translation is CASSLLANEQFF.

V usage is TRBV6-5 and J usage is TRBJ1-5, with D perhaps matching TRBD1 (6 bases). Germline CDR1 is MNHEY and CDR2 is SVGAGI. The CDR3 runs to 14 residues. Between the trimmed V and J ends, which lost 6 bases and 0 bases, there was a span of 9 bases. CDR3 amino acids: CASSGQISNQPQHF. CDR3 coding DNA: TGTGCCAGCAGCGGACAGATTAGCAATCAGCCCCAGCATTTT.

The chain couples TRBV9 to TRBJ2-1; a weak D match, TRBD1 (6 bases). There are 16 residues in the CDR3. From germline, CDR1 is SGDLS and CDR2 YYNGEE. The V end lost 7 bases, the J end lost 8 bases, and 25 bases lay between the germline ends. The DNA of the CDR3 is TGTGCCAGCTCCGGGGAACAGGGTCTCCGTTTTTATGAGCAGTTCTTC. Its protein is CASSGEQGLRFYEQFF. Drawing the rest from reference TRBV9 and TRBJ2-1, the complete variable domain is DSGVTQTPKHLITATGQRVTLRCSPRSGDLSVYWYQQSLDQGLQFLIQYYNGEERAKGNILERFSAQQFPDLHSELNLSSLELGDSALYFCASSGEQGLRFYEQFFGPGTRLTVL.

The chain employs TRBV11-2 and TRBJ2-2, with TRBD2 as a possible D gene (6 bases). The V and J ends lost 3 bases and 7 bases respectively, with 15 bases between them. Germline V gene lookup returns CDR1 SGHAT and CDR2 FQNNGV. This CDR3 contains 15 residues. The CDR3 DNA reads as TGTGCCAGCAGCTTTTTCGGCGGGGCTAACGGGGAGCTGTTTTTT. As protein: CASSFFGGANGELFF.

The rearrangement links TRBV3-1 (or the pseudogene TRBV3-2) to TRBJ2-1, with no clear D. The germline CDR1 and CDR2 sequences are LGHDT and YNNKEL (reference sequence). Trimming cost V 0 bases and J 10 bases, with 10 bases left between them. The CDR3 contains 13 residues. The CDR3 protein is CASSQDLVSEQFF. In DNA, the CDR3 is TGTGCCAGCAGCCAAGATCTTGTCTCCGAGCAGTTCTTC.

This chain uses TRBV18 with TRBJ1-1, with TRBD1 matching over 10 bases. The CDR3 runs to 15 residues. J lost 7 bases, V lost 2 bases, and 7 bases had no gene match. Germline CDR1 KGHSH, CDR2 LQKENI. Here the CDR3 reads CASSPGTGALIEAFF. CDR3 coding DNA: TGTGCCAGCTCACCAGGGACAGGGGCCCTCATTGAAGCTTTCTTT.

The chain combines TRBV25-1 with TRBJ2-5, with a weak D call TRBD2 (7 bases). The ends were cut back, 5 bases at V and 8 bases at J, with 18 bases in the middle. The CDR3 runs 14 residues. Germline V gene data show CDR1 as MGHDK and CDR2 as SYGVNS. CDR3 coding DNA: TGTGCCAGCAGTCCGGGGGGCGGGAAGAGTACCCAGTACTTC. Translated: CASSPGGGKSTQYF.

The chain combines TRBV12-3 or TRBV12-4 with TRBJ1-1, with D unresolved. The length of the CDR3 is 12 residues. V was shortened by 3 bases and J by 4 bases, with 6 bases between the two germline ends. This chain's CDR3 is CASSFGSTEAFF. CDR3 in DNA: TGTGCCAGCAGTTTTGGTAGCACTGAAGCTTTCTTT.

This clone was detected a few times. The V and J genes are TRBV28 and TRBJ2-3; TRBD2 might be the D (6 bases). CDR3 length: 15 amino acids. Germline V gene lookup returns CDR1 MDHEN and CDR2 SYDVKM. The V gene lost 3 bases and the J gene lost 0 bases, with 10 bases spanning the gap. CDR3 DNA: TGTGCCAGCAGTTTTTCGGGAGTTAGCACAGATACGCAGTATTTT. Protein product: CASSFSGVSTDTQYF.

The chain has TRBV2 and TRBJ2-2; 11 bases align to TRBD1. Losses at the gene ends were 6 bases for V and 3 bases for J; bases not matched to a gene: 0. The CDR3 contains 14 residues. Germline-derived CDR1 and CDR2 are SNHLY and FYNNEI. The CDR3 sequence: CASRGQGDTGELFF. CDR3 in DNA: TGTGCCAGCAGGGGACAGGGGGACACCGGGGAGCTGTTTTTT.

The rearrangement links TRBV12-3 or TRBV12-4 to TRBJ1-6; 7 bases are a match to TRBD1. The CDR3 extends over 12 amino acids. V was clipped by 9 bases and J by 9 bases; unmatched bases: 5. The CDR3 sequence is CASKGGVSPLHF. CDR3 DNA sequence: TGTGCCAGTAAAGGGGGCGTTTCACCCCTCCACTTT.

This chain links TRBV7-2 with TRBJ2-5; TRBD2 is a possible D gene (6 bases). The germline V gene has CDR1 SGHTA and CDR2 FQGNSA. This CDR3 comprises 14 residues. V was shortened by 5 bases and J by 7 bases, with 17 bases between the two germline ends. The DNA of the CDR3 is TGTGCCAGCAGCCGGAGGGGCCCAGAAGGGACCCAGTACTTC. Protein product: CASSRRGPEGTQYF.

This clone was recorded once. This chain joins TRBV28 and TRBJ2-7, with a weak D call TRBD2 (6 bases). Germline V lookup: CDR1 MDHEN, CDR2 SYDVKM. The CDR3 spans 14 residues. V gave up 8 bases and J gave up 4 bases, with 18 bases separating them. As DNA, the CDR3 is TGTGCCAGCCTGAGCGGGTCAGGTGCTTACGAGCAGTACTTC. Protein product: CASLSGSGAYEQYF.

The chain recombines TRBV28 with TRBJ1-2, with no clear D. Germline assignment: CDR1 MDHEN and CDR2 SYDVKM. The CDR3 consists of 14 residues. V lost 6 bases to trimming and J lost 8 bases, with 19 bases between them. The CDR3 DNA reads TGTGCCAGCAGCCCCCCGAGAGGCCGGTGGGGCTACACCTTC. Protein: CASSPPRGRWGYTF.